A selection of T cell receptor beta chains follows, all from one sample in a study of shared clonotypes between healthy human individuals. Method: immunoSEQ multiplex PCR; TCRdb's copy keeps in-frame clones and lacks some. The sample includes over 850,000 clones, about 80% of them seen just once. The sample comprised memory CD4+ T cells from PBMCs. The source of these receptors is a man younger than 35 in good health. Some clones in this sample may be carry-over from other donors' samples. Each CDR3 is given with its conserved first and last residue. D genes are given only for firm matches. Clone size is stated in some rows and not others, as once, few, many or a class when expanded.

CASSSGTRLETQYF	TGCGCCAGCAGCTCCGGGACCAGACTAGAGACCCAGTACTTC	14	.	TRBV5-1	TRBJ2-5	.
CSVSPLRGVAEAFF	TGCAGCGTTAGTCCTCTTCGGGGAGTCGCTGAAGCTTTCTTT	14	.	TRBV29-1	TRBJ1-1	.
CAWINSYYTEAFF	TGTGCCTGGATAAACAGCTATTACACTGAAGCTTTCTTT	13	few	TRBV30	TRBJ1-1	.
CSVGGPGRVNTEAFF	TGCAGCGTTGGGGGCCCCGGGCGTGTGAACACTGAAGCTTTCTTT	15	.	TRBV29-1	TRBJ1-1	.
CASSPPSGRTDTQYF	TGCGCCAGCAGCCCCCCTAGCGGGAGGACAGATACGCAGTATTTT	15	few	TRBV4-1	TRBJ2-3	TRBD2
CASSPWTIETQYF	TGCGCCAGCAGCCCATGGACTATAGAGACCCAGTACTTC	13	.	TRBV5-1	TRBJ2-5	.
CASSEIRGTEAFF	TGTGCCAGCAGCGAAATACGGGGCACTGAAGCTTTCTTT	13	once	TRBV6-1	TRBJ1-1	.
CASSSFRLAVRADTQYF	TGTGCCAGCAGCTCCTTCCGACTAGCTGTAAGAGCAGATACGCAGTATTTT	17	few	TRBV7-8	TRBJ2-3	TRBD2
CASSFQGENYGYTF	TGTGCCAGCAGTTTCCAGGGCGAGAACTATGGCTACACCTTC	14	.	TRBV28	TRBJ1-2	.
CASGSDVNYGYTF	TGTGCTAGTGGCTCGGACGTAAACTATGGCTACACCTTC	13	.	TRBV12-5	TRBJ1-2	.
CASRQRGGARGGYTF	TGTGCCAGCAGACAACGTGGGGGGGCGCGTGGTGGCTACACCTTC	15	few	TRBV6-5	TRBJ1-2	.
CASSEEDRGGQPQHF	TGTGCCAGCAGTGAAGAAGACAGGGGGGGTCAGCCCCAGCATTTT	15	.	TRBV28	TRBJ1-5	TRBD1
CASSERDGQGNQPQHF	TGTGCCAGCAGTGAAAGAGATGGACAGGGCAATCAGCCCCAGCATTTT	16	.	TRBV6-4	TRBJ1-5	TRBD1
CASSPSGAPGYTF	TGTGCCAGCAGCCCCAGCGGGGCTCCTGGCTACACCTTC	13	.	TRBV28	TRBJ1-2	.
CASSSWAGGVYEQYF	TGTGCCAGCAGCTCCTGGGCGGGGGGAGTCTACGAGCAGTACTTC	15	.	TRBV28	TRBJ2-7	TRBD2
CASSLAPGQGSGKLFF	TGTGCCAGCAGCCTGGCCCCGGGACAGGGAAGCGGGAAACTGTTTTTT	16	once	TRBV5-4	TRBJ1-4	TRBD1
CASSNTGGYNEQFF	TGTGCCAGCAGCAACACCGGGGGTTACAATGAGCAGTTCTTC	14	.	TRBV5-6	TRBJ2-1	.
CASRRIGTSANYGYTF	TGTGCCAGCAGGAGAATCGGGACGTCAGCTAACTATGGCTACACCTTC	16	few	TRBV6-6	TRBJ1-2	.